Listed below are T cell receptor beta chains from one sample, sequenced in a study of blood T cells in healthy people across ages. TCRdb redid the calling of the 5' RACE reads with MiXCR, one entry per CDR3 protein. The sample has over 600,000 distinct CDR3 sequences; around three fifths are singletons. Sequencing was done on a sample of blood. The receptors stem from a middle-aged man in good health. CDR3s include the opening cysteine and the closing phenylalanine or tryptophan. Each record gives: V gene, D gene, J gene, clone size, CDR3 protein, CDR3 DNA. D genes are given only for firm matches. A clone size is listed for some rows: how often the clone was seen (once, few, many), or a class if it is expanded.

TRBV5-1	.	TRBJ2-7	.	CASSFGGKTYEQYF	TGCGCCAGCAGCTTTGGGGGAAAAACCTACGAGCAGTACTTC
TRBV7-2	TRBD1	TRBJ1-5	.	CASSRRQGVQPQHF	TGTGCCAGCAGCCGAAGACAGGGTGTACAGCCCCAGCATTTT
TRBV20-1	.	TRBJ2-7	.	CSASERLRWLEQYF	TGCAGTGCTTCGGAACGTCTACGATGGCTCGAGCAGTACTTC
TRBV5-1	TRBD1	TRBJ2-3	.	CASSLVGTGDTDTQYF	TGCGCCAGCAGCTTGGTGGGTACAGGGGATACAGATACGCAGTATTTT
TRBV27	TRBD1	TRBJ1-6	.	CASSFGDRYNSPLHF	TGTGCCAGCAGTTTCGGGGACAGATATAATTCACCCCTCCACTTT
TRBV20-1	.	TRBJ2-1	.	CSAIPGSNEQFF	TGCAGTGCCATTCCAGGGTCTAATGAGCAGTTCTTC
TRBV18	.	TRBJ2-3	.	CASSPIGDTQYF	TGTGCCAGCTCACCGATAGGGGATACGCAGTATTTT
TRBV7-2	TRBD1	TRBJ2-7	few	CASSFGRQGIGEQYF	TGTGCCAGCAGCTTCGGACGACAGGGAATCGGCGAGCAGTACTTC
TRBV15	.	TRBJ2-3	.	CATSRDRLEFTDTQYF	TGTGCCACCAGCAGAGATCGACTTGAATTCACAGATACGCAGTATTTT
TRBV12-3/TRBV12-4	.	TRBJ1-5	few	CASTVPGQPQHF	TGTGCCAGCACAGTGCCTGGTCAGCCCCAGCATTTT
TRBV6-1	.	TRBJ2-7	.	CASSGIIGSYEQYF	TGTGCCAGCAGTGGAATAATAGGTTCCTACGAGCAGTACTTC
TRBV6-5	.	TRBJ1-1	.	CASHSPFRNTEAFF	TGTGCCAGCCATTCACCGTTTCGGAACACTGAAGCTTTCTTT
TRBV29-1	TRBD2	TRBJ2-3	.	CSVVGLAGSSTDTQYF	TGCAGCGTTGTGGGACTAGCGGGGTCTAGCACAGATACGCAGTATTTT
TRBV5-1	TRBD1	TRBJ2-4	.	CASSLGDRRDIQYF	TGCGCCAGCAGCTTGGGGGACAGACGGGACATTCAGTACTTC
TRBV7-9	TRBD2	TRBJ2-7	.	CASSLVSSGSEQYF	TGTGCCAGCAGCTTAGTTTCTAGCGGAAGCGAGCAGTACTTC
TRBV27	TRBD2	TRBJ2-3	.	CASSSPGLAGVGTQYF	TGTGCCAGCAGTTCCCCGGGACTAGCGGGGGTAGGTACGCAGTATTTT
TRBV2	.	TRBJ1-6	.	CASSARDPANSPLHF	TGTGCCAGCAGTGCCCGAGATCCGGCTAATTCACCCCTCCACTTT
TRBV2	.	TRBJ2-7	.	CASRQGITYEQYF	TGTGCCAGCAGACAGGGAATAACCTACGAGCAGTACTTC
TRBV20-1	.	TRBJ2-5	.	CSARFGQETQYF	TGCAGTGCTAGGTTCGGACAAGAGACCCAGTACTTC
TRBV6-5	.	TRBJ1-1	.	CASSYEQGTEAFF	TGTGCCAGCAGTTACGAGCAGGGAACTGAAGCTTTCTTT
TRBV6-2/TRBV6-3	TRBD2	TRBJ2-3	.	CASSTCRSGATDTQYF	TGTGCCAGCAGCACTTGTAGGAGCGGGGCCACAGATACGCAGTATTTT
TRBV2	.	TRBJ1-4	.	CASSWGLGEKLFF	TGTGCCAGCAGTTGGGGACTGGGTGAAAAACTGTTTTTT
TRBV7-2	.	TRBJ2-5	.	CASSPNHPGPHQETQYF	TGTGCCAGCAGTCCGAATCATCCGGGGCCGCACCAAGAGACCCAGTACTTC
TRBV29-1	.	TRBJ2-5	many	CSVPQETQYF	TGCAGCGTTCCCCAAGAGACCCAGTACTTC
TRBV7-2	.	TRBJ1-6	.	CASSLERVGNSPLHF	TGTGCCAGCAGCTTAGAAAGGGTGGGGAATTCACCCCTCCACTTT
TRBV9	TRBD2	TRBJ2-1	few	CASSVVSAGGEQFF	TGTGCCAGCAGCGTAGTTTCGGCGGGAGGGGAGCAGTTCTTC
TRBV29-1	TRBD1	TRBJ2-7	.	CSVVVLGQGETYEQYF	TGCAGCGTTGTGGTTTTAGGCCAGGGGGAAACCTACGAGCAGTACTTC
TRBV5-5	.	TRBJ1-5	.	CASSVDRGWKPQHF	TGTGCCAGCAGCGTGGATAGGGGCTGGAAGCCCCAGCATTTT
TRBV27	.	TRBJ2-5	.	CASSLKGTYQETQYF	TGTGCCAGCAGCTTAAAGGGAACGTACCAAGAGACCCAGTACTTC
TRBV7-2	.	TRBJ2-7	.	CASSLPRASYEQYF	TGTGCCAGCAGCTTACCCAGGGCGTCCTACGAGCAGTACTTC
TRBV3-1	.	TRBJ2-1	.	CASSPHVGRSSNEQFF	TGTGCCAGCAGCCCCCACGTAGGACGTTCATCCAATGAGCAGTTCTTC
TRBV6-5	.	TRBJ2-1	few	CASSYRRVYEQFF	TGTGCCAGCAGTTACCGCAGGGTATATGAGCAGTTCTTC
TRBV10-3	.	TRBJ2-7	.	CAIGTLSSYEQYF	TGTGCCATCGGGACATTAAGCTCCTACGAGCAGTACTTC
TRBV5-1	.	TRBJ2-1	.	CASSPDPGRYEQFF	TGCGCCAGCAGCCCTGACCCCGGAAGATATGAGCAGTTCTTC
TRBV10-3	.	TRBJ2-5	few	CALSNKGEETQYF	TGTGCCCTCTCAAACAAGGGAGAAGAGACCCAGTACTTC
TRBV20-1	TRBD2	TRBJ2-7	.	CSAREELAGGGSYEQYF	TGCAGTGCTAGGGAAGAGTTAGCGGGAGGAGGCTCCTACGAGCAGTACTTC
TRBV4-2	.	TRBJ2-3	few	CASSQDVKGIKYF	TGTGCCAGCAGCCAAGATGTGAAAGGGATTAAGTATTTT
TRBV25-1	.	TRBJ1-5	few	CASRWGNQPKHF	TGTGCCAGCAGATGGGGGAATCAGCCCAAGCATTTT
TRBV7-7	.	TRBJ2-1	.	CASSPGSGYNEQFF	TGTGCCAGCAGCCCCGGGAGCGGATACAATGAGCAGTTCTTC
TRBV7-3	.	TRBJ2-3	few	CASSLGGAADTQYF	TGTGCCAGCAGCTTAGGCGGGGCGGCAGATACGCAGTATTTT
TRBV7-2	TRBD2	TRBJ2-3	.	CASSLVGPSGSLRDTQYF	TGTGCCAGCAGCTTAGTGGGTCCTAGCGGGAGTTTGAGGGATACGCAGTATTTT
TRBV7-2	.	TRBJ2-5	.	CASSLGLPETQYF	TGTGCCAGCAGCTTAGGGCTTCCGGAGACCCAGTACTTC
TRBV6-1	.	TRBJ1-2	.	CASSARDGNNYGYTF	TGTGCCAGCAGTGCGAGGGACGGCAACAACTATGGCTACACCTTC
TRBV19	TRBD2	TRBJ2-7	.	CASSIGRGSSYNEQYF	TGTGCCAGTAGTATAGGGCGGGGGAGCTCCTACAATGAGCAGTACTTC
TRBV7-2	.	TRBJ2-5	.	CASSLGGARSATQYF	TGTGCCAGCAGCTTAGGGGGGGCCCGGTCGGCGACCCAGTACTTC
TRBV7-2	TRBD1	TRBJ2-2	.	CASTQISQGALSGELFF	TGTGCCAGCACCCAAATATCCCAGGGGGCGCTATCCGGGGAGCTGTTTTTT
TRBV7-2	.	TRBJ2-5	.	CASEGTANFQETQYF	TGTGCCAGCGAGGGGACGGCCAATTTCCAAGAGACCCAGTACTTC
TRBV28	.	TRBJ1-2	.	CASSFQGGQGRNYGYTF	TGTGCCAGCAGTTTCCAGGGAGGGCAGGGGAGAAACTATGGCTACACCTTC
TRBV29-1	.	TRBJ2-3	.	CSVEVGGVQYF	TGCAGCGTTGAAGTGGGCGGGGTACAGTATTTT
TRBV29-1	.	TRBJ2-1	.	CSVEDRLKARDEQFF	TGCAGCGTTGAAGATCGGCTCAAGGCCAGGGATGAGCAGTTCTTC
TRBV7-9	.	TRBJ1-2	few	CASSSDGNPNYGYTF	TGTGCCAGCAGCTCGGACGGAAATCCTAACTATGGCTACACCTTC
TRBV20-1	TRBD1	TRBJ1-4	.	CSATRQGESEKLFF	TGCAGTGCTACCCGACAGGGGGAGTCTGAAAAACTGTTTTTT
TRBV4-3	.	TRBJ2-1	.	CASSQDLISQGEQFF	TGCGCCAGCAGCCAAGATCTTATCTCTCAGGGTGAGCAGTTCTTC